This T cell receptor beta chain was identified in a study of cytomegalovirus exposure and HLA in healthy donors. Primers: 60 Vbeta forward and 13 Jbeta reverse. Assay used: immunoSEQ multiplex PCR; TCRdb lists only in-frame clones, some missing. The sample lists 130,000 or so clones; roughly 82% were seen once. This CDR3 has 13 residues. V shed 2 bases and J shed 6 bases, with 7 bases lying between them. Germline V lookup: CDR1 SGHAT, CDR2 FQDESV (reference sequence). This clone was seen a handful of times. Sequencing used PBMCs. The TCR sequence derives from a woman aged 40 to 49 in good health and CMV-seropositive. The gene calls are TRBV11-1 and TRBJ2-2, with D perhaps matching TRBD2 (5 bases). The CDR3 is CASSLLASGELFF. The CDR3 DNA is TGTGCCAGCAGCTTACTAGCTTCCGGGGAGCTGTTTTTT.